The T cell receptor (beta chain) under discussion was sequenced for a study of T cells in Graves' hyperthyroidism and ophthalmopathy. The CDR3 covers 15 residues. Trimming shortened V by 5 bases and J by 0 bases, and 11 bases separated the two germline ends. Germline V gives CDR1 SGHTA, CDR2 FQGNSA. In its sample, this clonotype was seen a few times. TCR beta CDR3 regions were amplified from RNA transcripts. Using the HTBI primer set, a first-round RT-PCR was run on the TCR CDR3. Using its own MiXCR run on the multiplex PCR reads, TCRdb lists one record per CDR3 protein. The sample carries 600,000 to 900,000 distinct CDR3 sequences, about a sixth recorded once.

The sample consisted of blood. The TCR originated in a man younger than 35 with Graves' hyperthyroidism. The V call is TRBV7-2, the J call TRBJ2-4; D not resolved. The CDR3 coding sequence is TGTGCCAGCAGCCGGAGCGCTCTAGCCAAAAACATTCAGTACTTC. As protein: CASSRSALAKNIQYF.